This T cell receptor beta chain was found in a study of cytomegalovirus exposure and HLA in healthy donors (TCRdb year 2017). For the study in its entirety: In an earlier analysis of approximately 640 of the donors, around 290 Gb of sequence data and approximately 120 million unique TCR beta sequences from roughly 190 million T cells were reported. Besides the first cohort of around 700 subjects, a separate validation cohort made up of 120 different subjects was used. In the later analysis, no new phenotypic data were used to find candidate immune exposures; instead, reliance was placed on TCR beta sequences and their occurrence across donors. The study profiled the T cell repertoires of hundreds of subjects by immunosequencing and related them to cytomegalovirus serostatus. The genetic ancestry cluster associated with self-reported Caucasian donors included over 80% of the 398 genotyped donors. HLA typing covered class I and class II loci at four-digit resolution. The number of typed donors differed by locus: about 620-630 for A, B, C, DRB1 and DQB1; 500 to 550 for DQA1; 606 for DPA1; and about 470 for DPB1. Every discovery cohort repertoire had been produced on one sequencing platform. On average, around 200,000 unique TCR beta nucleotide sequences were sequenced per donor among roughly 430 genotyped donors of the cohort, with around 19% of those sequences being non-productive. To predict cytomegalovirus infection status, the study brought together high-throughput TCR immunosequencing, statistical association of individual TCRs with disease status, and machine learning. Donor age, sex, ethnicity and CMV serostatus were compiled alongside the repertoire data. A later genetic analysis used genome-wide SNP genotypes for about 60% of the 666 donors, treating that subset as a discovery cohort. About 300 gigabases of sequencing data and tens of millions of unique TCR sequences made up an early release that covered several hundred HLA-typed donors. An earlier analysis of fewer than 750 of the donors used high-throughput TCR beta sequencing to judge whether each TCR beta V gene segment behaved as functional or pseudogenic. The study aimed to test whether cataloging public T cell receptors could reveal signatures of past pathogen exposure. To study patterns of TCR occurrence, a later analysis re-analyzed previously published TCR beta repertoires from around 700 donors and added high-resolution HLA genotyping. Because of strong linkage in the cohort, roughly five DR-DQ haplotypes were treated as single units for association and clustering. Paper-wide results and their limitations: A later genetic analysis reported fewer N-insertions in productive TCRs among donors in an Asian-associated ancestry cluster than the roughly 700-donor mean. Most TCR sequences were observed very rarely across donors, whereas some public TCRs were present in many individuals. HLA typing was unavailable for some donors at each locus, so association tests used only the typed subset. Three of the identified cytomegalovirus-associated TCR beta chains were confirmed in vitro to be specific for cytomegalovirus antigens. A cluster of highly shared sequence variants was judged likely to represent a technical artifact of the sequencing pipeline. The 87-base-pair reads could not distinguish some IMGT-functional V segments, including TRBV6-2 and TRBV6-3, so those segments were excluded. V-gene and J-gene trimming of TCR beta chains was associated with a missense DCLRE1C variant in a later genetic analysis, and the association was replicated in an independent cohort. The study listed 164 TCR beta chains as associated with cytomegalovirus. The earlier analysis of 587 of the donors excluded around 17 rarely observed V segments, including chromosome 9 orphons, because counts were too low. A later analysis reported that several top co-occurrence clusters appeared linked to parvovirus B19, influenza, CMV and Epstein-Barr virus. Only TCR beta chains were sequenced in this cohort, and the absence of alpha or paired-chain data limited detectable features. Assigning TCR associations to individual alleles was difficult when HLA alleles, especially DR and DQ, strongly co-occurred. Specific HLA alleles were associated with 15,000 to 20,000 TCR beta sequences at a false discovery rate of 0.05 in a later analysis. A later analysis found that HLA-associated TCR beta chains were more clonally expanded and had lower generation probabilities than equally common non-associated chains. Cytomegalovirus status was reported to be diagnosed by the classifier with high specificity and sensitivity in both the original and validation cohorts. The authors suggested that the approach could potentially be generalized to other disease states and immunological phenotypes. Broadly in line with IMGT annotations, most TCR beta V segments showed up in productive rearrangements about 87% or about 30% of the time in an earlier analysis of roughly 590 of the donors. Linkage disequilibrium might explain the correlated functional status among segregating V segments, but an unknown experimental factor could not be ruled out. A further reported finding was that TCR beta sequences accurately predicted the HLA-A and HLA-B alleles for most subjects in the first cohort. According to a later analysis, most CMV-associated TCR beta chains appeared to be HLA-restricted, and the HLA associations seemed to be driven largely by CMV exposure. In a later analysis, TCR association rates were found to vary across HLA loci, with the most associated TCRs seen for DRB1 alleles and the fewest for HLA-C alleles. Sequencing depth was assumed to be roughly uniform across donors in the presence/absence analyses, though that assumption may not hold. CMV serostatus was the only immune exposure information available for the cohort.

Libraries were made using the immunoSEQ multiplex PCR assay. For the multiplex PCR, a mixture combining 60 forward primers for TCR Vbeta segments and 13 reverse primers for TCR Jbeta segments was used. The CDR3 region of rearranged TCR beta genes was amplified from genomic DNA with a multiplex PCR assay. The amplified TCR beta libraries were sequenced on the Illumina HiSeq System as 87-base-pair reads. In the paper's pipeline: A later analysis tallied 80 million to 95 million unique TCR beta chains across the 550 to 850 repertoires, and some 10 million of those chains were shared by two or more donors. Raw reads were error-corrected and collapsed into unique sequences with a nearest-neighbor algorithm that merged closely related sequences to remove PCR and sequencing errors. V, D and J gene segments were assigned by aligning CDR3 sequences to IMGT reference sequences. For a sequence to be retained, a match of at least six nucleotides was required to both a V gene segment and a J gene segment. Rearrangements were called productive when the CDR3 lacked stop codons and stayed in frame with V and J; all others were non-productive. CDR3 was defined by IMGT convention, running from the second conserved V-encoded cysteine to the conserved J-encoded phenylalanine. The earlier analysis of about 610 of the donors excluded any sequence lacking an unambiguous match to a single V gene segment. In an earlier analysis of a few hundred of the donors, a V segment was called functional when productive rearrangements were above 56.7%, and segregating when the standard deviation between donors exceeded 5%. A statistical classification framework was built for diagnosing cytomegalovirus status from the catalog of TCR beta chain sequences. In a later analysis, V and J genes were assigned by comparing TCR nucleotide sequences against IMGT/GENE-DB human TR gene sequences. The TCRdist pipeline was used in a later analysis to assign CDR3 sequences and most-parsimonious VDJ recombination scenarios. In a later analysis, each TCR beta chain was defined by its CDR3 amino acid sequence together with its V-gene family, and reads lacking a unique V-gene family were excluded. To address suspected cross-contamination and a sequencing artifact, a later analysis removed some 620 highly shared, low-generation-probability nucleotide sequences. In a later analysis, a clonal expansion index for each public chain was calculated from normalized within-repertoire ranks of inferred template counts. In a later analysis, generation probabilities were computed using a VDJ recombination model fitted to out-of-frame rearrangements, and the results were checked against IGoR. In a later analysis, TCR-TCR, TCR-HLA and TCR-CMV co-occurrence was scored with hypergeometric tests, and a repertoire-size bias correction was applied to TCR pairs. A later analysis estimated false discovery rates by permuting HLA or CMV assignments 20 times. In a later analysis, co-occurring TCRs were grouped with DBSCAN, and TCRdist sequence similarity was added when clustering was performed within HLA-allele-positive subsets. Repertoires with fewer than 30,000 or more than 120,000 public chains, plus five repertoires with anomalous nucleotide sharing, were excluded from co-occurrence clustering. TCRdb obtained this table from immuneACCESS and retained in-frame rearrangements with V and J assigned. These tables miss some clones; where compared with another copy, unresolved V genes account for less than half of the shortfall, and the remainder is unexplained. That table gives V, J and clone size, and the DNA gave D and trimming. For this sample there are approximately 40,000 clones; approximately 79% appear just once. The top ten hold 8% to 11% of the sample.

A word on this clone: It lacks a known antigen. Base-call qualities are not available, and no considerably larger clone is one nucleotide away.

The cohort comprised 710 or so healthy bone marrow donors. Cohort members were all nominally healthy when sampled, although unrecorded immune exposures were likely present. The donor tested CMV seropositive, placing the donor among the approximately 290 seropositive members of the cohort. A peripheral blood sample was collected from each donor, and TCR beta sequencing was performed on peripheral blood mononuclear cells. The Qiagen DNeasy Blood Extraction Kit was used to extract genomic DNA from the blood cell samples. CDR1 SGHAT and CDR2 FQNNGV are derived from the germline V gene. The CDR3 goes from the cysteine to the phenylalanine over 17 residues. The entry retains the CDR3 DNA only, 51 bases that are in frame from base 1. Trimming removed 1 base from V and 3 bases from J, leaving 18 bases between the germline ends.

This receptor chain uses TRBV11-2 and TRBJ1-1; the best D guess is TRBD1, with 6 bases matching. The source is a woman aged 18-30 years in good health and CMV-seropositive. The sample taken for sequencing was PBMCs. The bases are TGTGCCAGCAGCTTAGTAGGGGGGGGGAGGGTGGACACTGAAGCTTTCTTT. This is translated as CASSLVGGGRVDTEAFF.